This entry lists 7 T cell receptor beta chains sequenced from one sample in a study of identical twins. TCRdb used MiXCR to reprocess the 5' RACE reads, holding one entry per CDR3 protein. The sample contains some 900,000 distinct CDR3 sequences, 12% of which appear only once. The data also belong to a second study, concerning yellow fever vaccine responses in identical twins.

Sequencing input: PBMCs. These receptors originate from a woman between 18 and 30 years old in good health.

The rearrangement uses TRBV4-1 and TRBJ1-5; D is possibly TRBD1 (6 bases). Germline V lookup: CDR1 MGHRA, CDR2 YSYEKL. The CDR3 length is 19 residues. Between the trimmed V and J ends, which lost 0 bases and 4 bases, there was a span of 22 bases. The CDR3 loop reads CASSQDDRGARVANQPQHF. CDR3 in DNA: TGCGCCAGCAGCCAAGACGACCGGGGGGCCAGGGTAGCAAATCAGCCCCAGCATTTT.

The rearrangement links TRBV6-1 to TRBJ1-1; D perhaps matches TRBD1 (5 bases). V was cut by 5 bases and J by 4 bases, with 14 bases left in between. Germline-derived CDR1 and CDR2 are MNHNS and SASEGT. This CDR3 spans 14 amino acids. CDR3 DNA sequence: TGTGCCAGCAGTAGGGTACGGCAGGGCACTGAAGCTTTCTTT. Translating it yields CASSRVRQGTEAFF.

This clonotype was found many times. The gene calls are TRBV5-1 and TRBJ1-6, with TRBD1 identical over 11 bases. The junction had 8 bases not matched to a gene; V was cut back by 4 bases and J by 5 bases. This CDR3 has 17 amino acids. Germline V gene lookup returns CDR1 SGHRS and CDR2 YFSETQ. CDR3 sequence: CASSGTGGSLNNSPLHF. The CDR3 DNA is TGCGCCAGCAGCGGGACAGGGGGTTCGTTGAATAATTCACCCCTCCACTTT.

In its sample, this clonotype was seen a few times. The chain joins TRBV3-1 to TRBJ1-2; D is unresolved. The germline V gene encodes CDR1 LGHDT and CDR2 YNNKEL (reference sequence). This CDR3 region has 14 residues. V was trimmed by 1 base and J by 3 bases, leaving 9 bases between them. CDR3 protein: CASSQAWEDYGYTF. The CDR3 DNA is TGTGCCAGCAGCCAAGCATGGGAGGACTATGGCTACACCTTC.

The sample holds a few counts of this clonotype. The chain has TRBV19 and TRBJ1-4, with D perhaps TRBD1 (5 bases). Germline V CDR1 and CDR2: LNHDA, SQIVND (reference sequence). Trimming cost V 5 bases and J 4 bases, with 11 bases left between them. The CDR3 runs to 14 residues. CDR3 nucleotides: TGTGCCAGTAGTGCGGGACTGATTAATGAAAAACTGTTTTTT. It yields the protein CASSAGLINEKLFF.

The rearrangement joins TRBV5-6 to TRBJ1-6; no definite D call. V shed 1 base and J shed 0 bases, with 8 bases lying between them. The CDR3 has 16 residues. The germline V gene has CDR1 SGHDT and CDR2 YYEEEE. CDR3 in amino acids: CASSLSDVSYNSPLHF. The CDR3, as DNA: TGTGCCAGCAGCTTGAGCGACGTCTCCTATAATTCACCCCTCCACTTT.

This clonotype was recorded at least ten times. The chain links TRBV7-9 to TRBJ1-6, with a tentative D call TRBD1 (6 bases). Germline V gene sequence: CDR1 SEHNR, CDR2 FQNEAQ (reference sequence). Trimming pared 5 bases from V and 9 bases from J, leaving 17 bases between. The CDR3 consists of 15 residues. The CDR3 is CASSRTGTGPSPLHF. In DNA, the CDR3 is TGTGCCAGCAGCCGTACAGGGACTGGACCTTCACCCCTCCACTTT.